The T cell receptor beta chain described here comes from a study of shared clonotypes between healthy human individuals. Findings of the study overall: Lower generation probabilities were found for non-shared clonotypes than for those shared by all four donors.

Replicate PCRs for sorted subsets used roughly 200 ng DNA; this equaled 25,000 to 35,000 T cell genomes. Clones were read by immunoSEQ multiplex PCR, and TCRdb kept only the in-frame ones, dropping some. The sample lists nearly 2 million clones; less than 95% were seen once. The CDR3 contains 14 residues. V was shortened by 6 bases and J by 2 bases, with 14 bases between the two germline ends. The germline V gene encodes CDR1 MNHEY and CDR2 SMNVEV (reference sequence). This clone appeared once. What it binds is not known. Positive CCR7 selection of CD45RO-negative cells yielded the naive CD8 cells, and terminally differentiated effector memory CD45RA+ cells were excluded.

This TCR came from a man younger than 30 in good health. This chain joins TRBV27 and TRBJ2-7, with D possibly being TRBD2 (5 bases). The material sequenced was naive CD8+ T cells sorted from blood. CDR3 DNA: TGTGCCAGCAGGGAGAATCCGGGGACCTACGAGCAGTACTTC. Protein sequence: CASRENPGTYEQYF.